The clone carrying this T cell receptor (beta chain) was detected a few times. Germline V gene data show CDR1 as SQVTM and CDR2 as ANQGSEA. CDR3 length: 14 residues. The germline V and J ends were trimmed by 4 bases and 0 bases, with 13 bases remaining between them. This entry belongs to a study of T cells in Graves' hyperthyroidism and ophthalmopathy. Researchers took RNA transcripts and amplified the TCR beta CDR3 regions from them. First-round RT-PCR of the TCR CDR3 relied on the HTBI primer set. TCRdb recomputed calls from the multiplex PCR reads with MiXCR, one row per CDR3 protein. Of 400,000 to 500,000 distinct CDR3 sequences listed, roughly 14% were seen once; the top ten hold 13%. Ophthalmopathy in the patients scored at least 3 on Clinical Activity Score and at least 4 on NOSPECS grade, lasting under 3 months.

The source material was blood. V is TRBV29-1 and J is TRBJ2-7; D ambiguous. This receptor was identified in a man aged 18-30 years with Graves' ophthalmopathy. The CDR3 bases are TGCAGCGTTGGGGTTGACTGGCGCTCCTACGAGCAGTACTTC. Encoded protein: CSVGVDWRSYEQYF.